These 26 T cell receptor beta chains originate from one sample sequenced in a study of response to subunit inactivated influenza vaccine. TCRdb ran MiXCR on the RT-PCR reads and lists one entry per CDR3 protein. The sample lists some 800,000 distinct CDR3 sequences; 20% to 25% were seen once. Sequences were derived from PBMCs from blood, sampled more than 4 days after vaccination. Receptor source: a man aged 50 to 60 who received an inactivated influenza vaccine.

The chain has TRBV11-2 and TRBJ2-5; TRBD2 agrees at 14 bases. This CDR3 contains 18 residues. CDR1 SGHAT and CDR2 FQNNGV come from the germline V gene. Trimming at V came to 0 bases and at J to 2 bases, leaving 5 bases not matched to a gene. Written as DNA, the CDR3 is TGTGCCAGCAGCTTAGATCCGAGACTAGCGGGGGGGCAAGAGACCCAGTACTTC. This sequence encodes CASSLDPRLAGGQETQYF.

This chain joins TRBV20-1 and TRBJ1-2; no clear D gene. Trimming stripped 5 bases from V and 7 bases from J, with 11 bases between. Germline V gene data show CDR1 as DFQATT and CDR2 as SNEGSKA (reference sequence). The CDR3 length is 11 residues. CDR3 residues: CSASPSRGYTF. The CDR3, as DNA: TGCAGTGCTTCCCCTTCACGTGGCTACACCTTC.

This clonotype has at least ten counts. The chain has TRBV12-3 or TRBV12-4 and TRBJ2-3, with D perhaps TRBD1 or TRBD2 (5 bases each). The CDR3 runs to 15 residues. V lost 6 bases, J lost 4 bases, and 17 bases lay in between. The CDR3 loop is CASSPRDGRSDTQYF. In DNA, the CDR3 is TGTGCCAGCAGCCCGAGGGACGGTCGGTCAGATACGCAGTATTTT.

The V call is TRBV3-1, the J call TRBJ2-7, with a tentative D call TRBD1 (5 bases). V was trimmed by 7 bases and J by 6 bases, leaving 13 bases between them. CDR3 length: 12 amino acids. CDR1 LGHDT and CDR2 YNNKEL come from the germline V gene (reference sequence). The CDR3 protein is CASKGTGVEQYF. The CDR3 nucleotides read TGTGCCAGCAAAGGTACAGGAGTCGAGCAGTACTTC.

This clonotype was counted only a few times. This chain joins TRBV20-1 and TRBJ2-4; D gene unclear. The CDR3 is 14 residues long. Germline assignment: CDR1 DFQATT and CDR2 SNEGSKA (reference sequence). V lost 2 bases and J lost 7, with 15 bases in between. CDR3 protein: CSARILGTENIQYF. CDR3 in DNA: TGCAGTGCTAGAATCTTAGGTACCGAGAACATTCAGTACTTC.

This clonotype was seen a few times. The J gene is TRBJ1-5, the V gene TRBV7-2, with TRBD1 matching 7 bases. Germline CDR1 is SGHTA and CDR2 is FQGNSA. The CDR3 runs to 14 residues. Germline trimming cut 5 bases from V and 7 bases from J; bases unmatched to any gene: 8. CDR3 amino acids: CASSRDREVQPQHF. The CDR3 DNA is TGTGCCAGCAGCAGAGACAGGGAGGTACAGCCCCAGCATTTT.

This clonotype was counted many times. V is TRBV12-3 or TRBV12-4 and J is TRBJ2-7; 12 positions agree with TRBD1. V trimming: 6 bases; J trimming: 4 bases; junction bases outside the gene matches: 4. The CDR3 consists of 14 residues. The chain's CDR3 is CASRGQGALYEQYF. The CDR3 DNA reads TGTGCCAGCAGGGGACAGGGGGCTTTATACGAGCAGTACTTC.

This clonotype came up a few times. The J gene is TRBJ1-5, the V gene TRBV5-1; possible D gene TRBD1, 6 bases. With 4 bases removed from V and 4 bases from J, the gap between germline ends came to 12 bases. The CDR3 consists of 14 residues. Germline CDR1 reads SGHRS; CDR2 reads YFSETQ. The CDR3 DNA follows: TGCGCCAGCAGCCCGGAACAGGGTAATCAGCCCCAGCATTTT. It specifies CASSPEQGNQPQHF.

The V gene is TRBV4-3, the J gene TRBJ1-4; D uncertain. The CDR3 has 16 amino acids. Trimming took off 3 bases at V and 8 bases at J, with 19 bases between the two ends. The germline V gene has CDR1 LGHNA and CDR2 YSLEER. The DNA of the CDR3 is TGCGCCAGCAGCCAGTCGCCGGGAGCCGGGCGGGAAAAACTGTTTTTT. Its protein is CASSQSPGAGREKLFF.

The chain uses TRBV24-1 and TRBJ1-1; D gene uncertain. V lost 4 bases and J 5 bases, leaving 10 bases between the germline ends. The CDR3 sequence is 13 residues long. CDR1 and CDR2 from the germline V gene are KGHDR and SFDVKD. In nucleotides, the CDR3 is TGTGCCACCAGTGAAGCACACGGTACTGAAGCTTTCTTT. Residues: CATSEAHGTEAFF.

This chain connects TRBV12-5 to TRBJ2-1; 9 bases match TRBD2. V gave up 1 base and J gave up 9 bases; unmatched junction bases: 13. CDR3 length: 17 residues. Germline assignment: CDR1 LGHNT and CDR2 FRNRAP. CDR3 sequence: CASGLASNSGRNGEQFF. The CDR3 coding sequence is TGTGCTAGTGGTTTGGCAAGTAATAGCGGGAGAAACGGTGAGCAGTTCTTC.

This sequence joins TRBV20-1 and TRBJ2-2; D gene unclear. V lost 0 bases and J 4 bases, leaving 18 bases between the germline ends. The CDR3 is made up of 17 amino acids. In germline, CDR1 is DFQATT, CDR2 SNEGSKA (reference sequence). The CDR3 sequence is CSARDSFGVRSTGELFF. The CDR3 DNA follows: TGCAGTGCTAGAGATTCATTTGGGGTCCGAAGCACCGGGGAGCTGTTTTTT.

The chain recombines TRBV11-1 with TRBJ1-4, with 7 bases aligning to TRBD1. Germline V CDR1 and CDR2: SGHAT, FQDESV (reference sequence). The CDR3 consists of 18 residues. Trimming at V came to 5 bases and at J to 0 bases, leaving 12 bases not matched to a gene. In DNA, the CDR3 is TGTGCCAGCAGCAGACCGGGACAGAGAACAGCAACTAATGAAAAACTGTTTTTT. This translates into CASSRPGQRTATNEKLFF. The full variable domain, its missing parts supplied by reference TRBV11-1 and TRBJ1-4, is EAEVAQSPRYKITEKSQAVAFWCDPISGHATLYWYRQILGQGPELLVQFQDESVVDDSQLPKDRFSAERLKGVDSTLKIQPAELGDSAMYLCASSRPGQRTATNEKLFFGSGTQLSVL.

Only a few counts were recorded for this clonotype. The V gene is TRBV14, the J gene TRBJ2-1, with TRBD1 matching 10 bases. The ends lost 3 bases at V and 8 bases at J; junction bases unmatched: 10. CDR3 size: 16 residues. Per the germline V gene, CDR1 is SGHDN and CDR2 is FVKESK. As DNA, the CDR3 is TGTGCCAGCAGCCACCTCCTAGGACAGGGGGGCGATGAGCAGTTCTTC. Amino acid sequence: CASSHLLGQGGDEQFF.

The gene calls are TRBV28 and TRBJ1-5; D gene uncertain. This CDR3 spans 14 amino acids. From germline, CDR1 is MDHEN and CDR2 SYDVKM. Deletions cut 2 bases from V and 6 bases from J, with 11 bases between. Here the CDR3 reads CASSLAGEVQPQHF. Here the CDR3 DNA reads TGTGCCAGCAGTTTAGCCGGGGAGGTTCAGCCCCAGCATTTT.

The rearrangement uses TRBV12-3 or TRBV12-4 and TRBJ1-1; D remains ambiguous. The CDR3 loop spans 12 amino acids. Trimming shortened V by 1 base and J by 10 bases, and 10 bases separated the two germline ends. CDR3 bases: TGTGCCAGCAGTTTAGTGTCAGCAGGAGCTTTCTTT. It codes for CASSLVSAGAFF.

This clonotype was seen more than once but under ten times. V and J are TRBV6-1 and TRBJ2-2, with 12 bases that match TRBD1. The CDR3 length is 15 residues. In germline, CDR1 is MNHNS, CDR2 SASEGT. J lost 6 bases, V lost 7 bases, and 6 bases had no gene match. The CDR3 sequence: CASNRDRGLSGELFF. CDR3 nucleotide sequence: TGTGCCAGCAACCGGGACAGGGGGCTATCCGGGGAGCTGTTTTTT.

This rearrangement joins TRBV7-8 to TRBJ1-4, with a possible D match to TRBD1 (5 bases). The germline V and J ends were trimmed by 1 base and 12 bases, with 18 bases remaining between them. Germline CDR1 SGHVS, CDR2 FQNEAQ. CDR3 length equals 15 residues. In nucleotides, the CDR3 is TGTGCCAGCAGCTTAGTTTCCGGGACCAAAGGAGAACTGTTTTTT. This translates into CASSLVSGTKGELFF.

The rearrangement uses TRBV12-3 or TRBV12-4 and TRBJ2-1; 12 bases match TRBD2. The CDR3 spans 15 residues. The V gene end was trimmed by 1 base and the J gene end by 9 bases; junction bases not matched to a gene: 4. The CDR3, as DNA: TGTGCCAGCAGTTTAGGACTAGCGGGAGTTCTTGAGCAGTTCTTC. Translation: CASSLGLAGVLEQFF.

In its sample, this clonotype was seen many times. This chain links TRBV6-2 or TRBV6-3 with TRBJ2-7; 8 positions agree with TRBD2. From germline, CDR1 is MNHEY and CDR2 SVGEGT. V lost 8 bases to trimming and J lost 5 bases; unmatched junction nucleotides: 11. The CDR3 loop spans 14 amino acids. CDR3 amino acids: CASAKREHTHEQYF. CDR3 sequence (DNA): TGTGCCAGCGCAAAGCGGGAGCACACCCACGAGCAGTACTTC.

The sample holds a few counts of this clonotype. The chain is built from TRBV18 and TRBJ2-1; unclear D gene. CDR1 is KGHSH and CDR2 is LQKENI in the germline V gene. V was cut by 4 bases and J by 10 bases, with 11 bases left in between. This CDR3 comprises 12 residues. CDR3 in DNA: TGTGCCAGCTCACATGCATCGGAGGAGCAGTTCTTC. It yields the protein CASSHASEEQFF.

This clonotype was seen at least ten times. The genes are TRBV4-1 and TRBJ1-2, with unresolved D. V dropped 4 bases and J dropped 4 bases, with 16 bases sitting between them. The V gene's germline CDR1 is MGHRA and CDR2 YSYEKL. The CDR3 spans 15 residues. The CDR3 reads CASSLGQAEVYGYTF. The CDR3 region has the DNA TGCGCCAGCAGCCTCGGGCAAGCAGAGGTCTATGGCTACACCTTC.

The gene calls are TRBV11-2 and TRBJ2-2; no reliable D call. CDR3 length: 17 residues. Deletions cut 1 base from V and 2 bases from J, with 14 bases between. Germline CDR1 and CDR2: SGHAT and FQNNGV. In DNA, the CDR3 is TGTGCCAGCAGCTTAGTAAGGGTCTATCAAAACACCGGGGAGCTGTTTTTT. This codes for CASSLVRVYQNTGELFF.

This chain connects TRBV5-1 to TRBJ2-1; 8 nucleotides agree with TRBD1. Germline lookup yields CDR1 SGHRS and CDR2 YFSETQ. This CDR3 contains 15 residues. V dropped 4 bases and J dropped 7; count of bases not matched to a gene: 10. CDR3 nucleotide sequence: TGCGCCAGCAGCCTACGTACAGGGGGTCCTAATGAGCAGTTCTTC. Its protein is CASSLRTGGPNEQFF.

In this sample, this clonotype turned up a few times. The rearrangement joins TRBV11-2 to TRBJ2-7; 9 positions match TRBD2. The CDR3 is 15 residues long. The germline V gene encodes CDR1 SGHAT and CDR2 FQNNGV. After removal of 4 bases from V and 0 bases from J, the junction contained 4 bases not matched to a gene. The CDR3 DNA sequence: TGTGCCAGCAGCTCAGCTAGCGGGGACTCCTACGAGCAGTACTTC. It specifies CASSSASGDSYEQYF.

This clonotype has a handful of counts. CDR3 sequence (DNA): TGCAGTGCTAATCAGGGGACAGGGGCCGACGAGCAGTACTTC. Translating gives CSANQGTGADEQYF. This chain connects TRBV20-1 to TRBJ2-7; 10 bases align to TRBD1. Germline assignment: CDR1 DFQATT and CDR2 SNEGSKA (reference sequence). V gave up 4 bases and J gave up 5 bases; unmatched junction bases: 8. CDR3 length: 14 residues.